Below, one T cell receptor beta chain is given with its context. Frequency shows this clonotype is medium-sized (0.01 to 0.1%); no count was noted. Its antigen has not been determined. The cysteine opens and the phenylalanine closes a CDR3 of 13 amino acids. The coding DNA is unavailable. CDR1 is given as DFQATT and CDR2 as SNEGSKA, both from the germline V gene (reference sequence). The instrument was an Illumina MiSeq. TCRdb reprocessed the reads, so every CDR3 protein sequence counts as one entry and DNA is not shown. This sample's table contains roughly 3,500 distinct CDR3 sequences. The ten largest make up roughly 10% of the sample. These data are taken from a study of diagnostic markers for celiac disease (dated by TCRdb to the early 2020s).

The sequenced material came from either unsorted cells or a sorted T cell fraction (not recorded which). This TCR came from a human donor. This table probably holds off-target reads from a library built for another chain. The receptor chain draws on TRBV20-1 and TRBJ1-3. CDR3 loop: CSVSLGSGNTIYF.